Below, 3 T cell receptor beta chains from the same sample are listed, as sequenced in a study of blood T cells in healthy people across ages. Alongside a J-beta primer mix, a sample-barcoded 5' primer served in a second PCR lasting roughly 7 to 11 cycles. Each CDR3 protein gets one entry after TCRdb re-called the 5' RACE reads with MiXCR. The table records more than 1.4 million distinct CDR3 sequences, 42% of them present only once. Source material: blood. The source of these receptors is a woman under 30 in good health.

This clonotype has only a few counts. This sequence joins TRBV13 and TRBJ2-4; D may be TRBD2 (5 bases). The DNA end is more similar to TRBJ2-7, so the J call may be wrong. CDR1 PRHDT and CDR2 FYEKMQ come from the germline V gene (reference sequence). The CDR3 sequence is 15 residues long. CDR3 in amino acids: CASTRAGPGGYEQYF. In DNA, the CDR3 is TGTGCCAGCACTCGGGCGGGCCCGGGTGGCTACGAGCAGTACTTC.

This clonotype has a handful of counts. The J gene is TRBJ2-1, the V gene TRBV7-2; 8 bases agree with TRBD2. V lost 0 bases, J lost 9 bases, and 10 bases stayed unmatched. The CDR3 consists of 16 residues. Germline-derived CDR1 and CDR2 are SGHTA and FQGNSA. CDR3 sequence (DNA): TGTGCCAGCAGCTTAGCGTTTACCGGGGGGGCATCTGAGCAGTTCTTC. Translating it yields CASSLAFTGGASEQFF.

This clonotype appeared a few times. The rearrangement joins TRBV28 to TRBJ1-2, with 10 bases lining up with TRBD1. In germline, CDR1 is MDHEN, CDR2 SYDVKM. This CDR3 is built from 15 residues. After removal of 4 bases from V and 5 bases from J, the junction contained 7 bases not matched to a gene. CDR3 nucleotides: TGTGCCAGCAGTTCACTAGGACAGGGGGATTATGGCTACACCTTC. This gives the protein CASSSLGQGDYGYTF.